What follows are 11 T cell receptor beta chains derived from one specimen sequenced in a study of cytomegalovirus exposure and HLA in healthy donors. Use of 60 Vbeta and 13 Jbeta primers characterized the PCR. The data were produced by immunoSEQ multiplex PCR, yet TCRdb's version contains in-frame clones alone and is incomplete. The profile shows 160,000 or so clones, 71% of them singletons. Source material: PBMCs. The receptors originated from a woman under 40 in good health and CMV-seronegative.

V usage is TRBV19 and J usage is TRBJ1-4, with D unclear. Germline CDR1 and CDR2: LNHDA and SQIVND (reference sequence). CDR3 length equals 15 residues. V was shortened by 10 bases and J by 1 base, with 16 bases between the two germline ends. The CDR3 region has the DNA TGTGCCACTTCCCCTCGGGTAGGAACTAATGAAAAACTGTTTTTT. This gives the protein CATSPRVGTNEKLFF.

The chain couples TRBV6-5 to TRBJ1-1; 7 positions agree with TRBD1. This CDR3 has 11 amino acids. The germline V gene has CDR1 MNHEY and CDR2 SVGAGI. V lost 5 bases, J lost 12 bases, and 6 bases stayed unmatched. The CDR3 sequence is CASSTDRETFF. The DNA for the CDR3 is TGTGCCAGCAGTACCGACAGGGAGACTTTCTTT.

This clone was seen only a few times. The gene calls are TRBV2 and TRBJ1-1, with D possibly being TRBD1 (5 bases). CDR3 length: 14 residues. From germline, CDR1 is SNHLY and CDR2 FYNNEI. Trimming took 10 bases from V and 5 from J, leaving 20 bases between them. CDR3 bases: TGTGCCACCCTAAAGGAAAGGGGCGCGACTGAAGCTTTCTTT. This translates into CATLKERGATEAFF.

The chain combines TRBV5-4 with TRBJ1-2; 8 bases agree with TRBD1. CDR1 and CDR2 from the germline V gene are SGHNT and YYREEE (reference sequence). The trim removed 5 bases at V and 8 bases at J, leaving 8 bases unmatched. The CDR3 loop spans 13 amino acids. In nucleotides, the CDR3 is TGTGCCAGCAGACACGGACAGGGCTGGGGCTACACCTTC. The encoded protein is CASRHGQGWGYTF. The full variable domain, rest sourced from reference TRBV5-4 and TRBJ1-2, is ETGVTQSPTHLIKTRGQQVTLRCSSQSGHNTVSWYQQALGQGPQFIFQYYREEENGRGNFPPRFSGLQFPNYSSELNVNALELDDSALYLCASRHGQGWGYTFGSGTRLTVV.

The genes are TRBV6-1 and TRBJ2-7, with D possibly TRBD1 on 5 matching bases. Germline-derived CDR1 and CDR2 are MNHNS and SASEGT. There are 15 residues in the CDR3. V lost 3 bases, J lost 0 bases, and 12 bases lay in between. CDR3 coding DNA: TGTGCCAGCAGTGAGGGGCTTGGCAGCTCCTACGAGCAGTACTTC. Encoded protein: CASSEGLGSSYEQYF.

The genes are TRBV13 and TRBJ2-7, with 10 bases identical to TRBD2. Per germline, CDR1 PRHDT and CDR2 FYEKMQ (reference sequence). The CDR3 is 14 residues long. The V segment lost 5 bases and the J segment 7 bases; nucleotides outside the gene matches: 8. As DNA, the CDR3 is TGTGCCAGCAGCACCTTAGCGGGAGGAGAAGAGCAGTACTTC. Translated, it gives CASSTLAGGEEQYF.

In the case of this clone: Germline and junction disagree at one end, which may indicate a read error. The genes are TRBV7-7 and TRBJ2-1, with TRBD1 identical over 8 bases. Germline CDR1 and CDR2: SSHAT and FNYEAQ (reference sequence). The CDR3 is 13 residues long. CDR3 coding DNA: TGTGCTAGCAGCCCCGGACAGGGCGGTGAGCAGTTCTTC. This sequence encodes CASSPGQGGEQFF.

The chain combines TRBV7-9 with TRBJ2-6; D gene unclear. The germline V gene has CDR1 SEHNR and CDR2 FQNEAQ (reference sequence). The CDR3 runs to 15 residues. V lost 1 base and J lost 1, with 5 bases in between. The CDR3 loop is CASSLGASGANVLTF. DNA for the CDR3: TGTGCCAGCAGCTTAGGGGCTTCTGGGGCCAACGTCCTGACTTTC.

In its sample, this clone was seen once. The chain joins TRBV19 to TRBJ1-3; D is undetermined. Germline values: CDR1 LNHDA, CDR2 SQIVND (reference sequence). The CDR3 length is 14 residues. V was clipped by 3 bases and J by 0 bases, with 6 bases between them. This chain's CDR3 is CASSISVSGNTIYF. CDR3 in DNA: TGTGCCAGTAGTATCAGCGTCTCTGGAAACACCATATATTTT.

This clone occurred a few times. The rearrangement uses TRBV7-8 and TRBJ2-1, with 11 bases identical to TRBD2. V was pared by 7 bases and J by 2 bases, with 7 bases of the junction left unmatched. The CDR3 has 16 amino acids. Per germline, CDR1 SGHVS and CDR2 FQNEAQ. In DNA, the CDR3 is TGTGCCAGCATCGATCTAGCGGGAGGAACCTACAATGAGCAGTTCTTC. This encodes CASIDLAGGTYNEQFF. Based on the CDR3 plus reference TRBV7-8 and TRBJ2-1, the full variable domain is GAGVSQSPRYKVAKRGQDVALRCDPISGHVSLFWYQQALGQGPEFLTYFQNEAQLDKSGLPSDRFFAERPEGSVSTLKIQRTQQEDSAVYLCASIDLAGGTYNEQFFGPGTRLTVL.

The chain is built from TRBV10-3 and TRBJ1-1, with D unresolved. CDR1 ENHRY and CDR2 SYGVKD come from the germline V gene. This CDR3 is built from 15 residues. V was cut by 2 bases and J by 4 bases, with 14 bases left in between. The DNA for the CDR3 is TGTGCCATCAGTGAGGTAGGGAGCCTGATCACTGAAGCTTTCTTT. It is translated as CAISEVGSLITEAFF.